The 8 T cell receptor beta chains below all came from one sample that was sequenced in a study of T cells in Graves' hyperthyroidism and ophthalmopathy. RNA transcripts were the template for amplifying TCR beta CDR3 regions. HTBI primers were used for first-round RT-PCR of the TCR CDR3. TCRdb fed the multiplex PCR reads into MiXCR, producing one record per CDR3 protein. The sample includes about 720,000 distinct CDR3 sequences, over 15% of them seen just once. The sample taken for sequencing was blood. These receptors came from a woman in her 50s with Graves' hyperthyroidism that later progressed to Graves' ophthalmopathy.

The chain joins TRBV5-5 to TRBJ2-1; TRBD2 agrees at 9 bases. The CDR3 length is 17 residues. Trimming at V came to 4 bases and at J to 1 base, leaving 9 bases not matched to a gene. CDR1 is SGHKS, CDR2 YYEKEE, per germline (reference sequence). The DNA of the CDR3 is TGTGCCAGCAGCAGGGACCTAGCGGGGCTTTCCTACAATGAGCAGTTCTTC. As protein: CASSRDLAGLSYNEQFF.

The sample holds a few counts of this clonotype. The genes are TRBV9 and TRBJ2-1, with 11 positions matching TRBD2. The CDR3 has 15 residues. With V trimmed by 0 bases and J by 7 bases, 3 bases remained unmatched. Germline CDR1 and CDR2: SGDLS and YYNGEE. CDR3 loop: CASSVASGGSNEQFF. The DNA for the CDR3 is TGTGCCAGCAGCGTAGCTAGCGGGGGGTCGAATGAGCAGTTCTTC.

There are many counts of this clonotype. The CDR3 DNA follows: TGTGCCAGCAGCAGAGAGAAGCCGGGACTAGCGAGTTTCTTC. Its protein product is CASSREKPGLASFF. The chain couples TRBV3-1 to TRBJ2-1; TRBD2 matches at 10 bases. V was pared by 5 bases and J by 16 bases, with 14 bases of the junction left unmatched. The CDR3 totals 14 residues. Germline V CDR1 and CDR2: LGHDT, YNNKEL (reference sequence).

This clonotype was seen a handful of times. This chain joins TRBV18 and TRBJ1-1; 8 nucleotides agree with TRBD1. CDR1 KGHSH and CDR2 LQKENI come from the germline V gene. The length of the CDR3 is 14 residues. J gave up 1 base and V 5 bases, and 3 bases lay outside the gene matches. CDR3 sequence reads: CASSNQGANTEAFF. The CDR3 bases are TGTGCCAGCTCAAACCAGGGGGCGAACACTGAAGCTTTCTTT.

There are a few counts of this clonotype. V gene TRBV6-6 combines with J gene TRBJ1-1; D is unclear. V was pared by 0 bases and J by 0 bases, with 8 bases between. This CDR3 comprises 15 residues. Germline CDR1 MNHNY, CDR2 SVGAGI (reference sequence). CDR3 coding DNA: TGTGCCAGCAGTTACTCGACCGACATGAACACTGAAGCTTTCTTT. Translating it yields CASSYSTDMNTEAFF.

This clonotype was counted many times. This CDR3 reads CASSPPVRGLHETQYF. In nucleotides, the CDR3 is TGTGCCAGCTCACCACCGGTCAGGGGGCTTCACGAGACCCAGTACTTC. The chain joins TRBV18 to TRBJ2-5; TRBD1 matches 8 bases. The CDR3 is made up of 16 amino acids. Germline lookup yields CDR1 KGHSH and CDR2 LQKENI. The V gene end was trimmed by 0 bases and the J gene end by 5 bases; junction bases not matched to a gene: 8.

In its sample, this clonotype was seen many times. The chain couples TRBV19 to TRBJ2-7, with TRBD1 matching over 7 bases. V dropped 9 bases and J dropped 4; count of bases not matched to a gene: 12. CDR1 and CDR2 from the germline V gene are LNHDA and SQIVND (reference sequence). The CDR3 sequence is 14 residues long. In DNA form, the CDR3 reads TGTGCCAGCACGGACAGGACCGACCCGTACGAGCAGTACTTC. It yields the protein CASTDRTDPYEQYF.

This clonotype was detected many times. This sequence joins TRBV12-5 and TRBJ2-3, with D perhaps being TRBD1 or TRBD2 (5 bases each). Trimming cost V 5 bases and J 5 bases, with 14 bases left between them. The germline V gene has CDR1 LGHNT and CDR2 FRNRAP. The CDR3 totals 14 residues. The CDR3 region has the DNA TGTGCTAGTGGTCAACTCTCTGGGGGAGATACGCAGTATTTT. Protein sequence: CASGQLSGGDTQYF.